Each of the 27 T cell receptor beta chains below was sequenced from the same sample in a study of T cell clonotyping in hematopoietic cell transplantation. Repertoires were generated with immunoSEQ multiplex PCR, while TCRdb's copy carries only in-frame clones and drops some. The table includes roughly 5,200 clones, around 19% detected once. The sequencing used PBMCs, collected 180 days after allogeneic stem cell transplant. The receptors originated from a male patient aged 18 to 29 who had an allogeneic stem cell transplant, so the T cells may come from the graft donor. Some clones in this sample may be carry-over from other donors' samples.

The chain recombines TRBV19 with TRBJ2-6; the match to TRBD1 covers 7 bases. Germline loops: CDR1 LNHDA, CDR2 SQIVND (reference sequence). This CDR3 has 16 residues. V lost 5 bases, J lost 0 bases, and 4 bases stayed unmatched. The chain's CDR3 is CASSSGQSSGANVLTF. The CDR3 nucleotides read TGTGCCAGTAGTTCGGGACAGAGCTCTGGGGCCAACGTCCTGACTTTC.

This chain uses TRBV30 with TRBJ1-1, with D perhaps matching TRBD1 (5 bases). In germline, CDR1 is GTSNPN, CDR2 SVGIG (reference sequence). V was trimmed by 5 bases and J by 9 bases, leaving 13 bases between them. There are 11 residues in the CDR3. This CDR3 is CAWGDGAQAFF. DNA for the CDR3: TGTGCCTGGGGGGACGGAGCGCAAGCTTTCTTT. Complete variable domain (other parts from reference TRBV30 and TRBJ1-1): SQTIHQWPATLVQPVGSPLSLECTVEGTSNPNLYWYRQAAGRGLQLLFYSVGIGQISSEVPQNLSASRPQDRQFILSSKKLLLSDSGFYLCAWGDGAQAFFGQGTRLTVV.

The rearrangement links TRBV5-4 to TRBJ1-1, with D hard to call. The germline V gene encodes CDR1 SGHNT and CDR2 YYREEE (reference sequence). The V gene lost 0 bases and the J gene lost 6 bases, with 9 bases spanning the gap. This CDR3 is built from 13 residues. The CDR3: CASSLGALSEAFF. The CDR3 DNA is TGTGCCAGCAGCTTGGGAGCGCTATCTGAAGCTTTCTTT.

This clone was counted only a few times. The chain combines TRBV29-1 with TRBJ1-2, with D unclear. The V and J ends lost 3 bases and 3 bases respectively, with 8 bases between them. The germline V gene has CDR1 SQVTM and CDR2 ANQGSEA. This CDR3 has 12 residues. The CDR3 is CSVDGPYYGYTF. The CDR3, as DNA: TGCAGCGTTGATGGGCCATACTATGGCTACACCTTC.

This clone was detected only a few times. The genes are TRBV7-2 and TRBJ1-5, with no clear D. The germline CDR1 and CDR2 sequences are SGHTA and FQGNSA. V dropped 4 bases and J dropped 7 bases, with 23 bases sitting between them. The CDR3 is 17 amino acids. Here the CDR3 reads CASSYRPLGRVDQPQHF. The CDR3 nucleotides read TGTGCCAGCAGCTATCGGCCGCTTGGGCGGGTGGACCAGCCCCAGCATTTT.

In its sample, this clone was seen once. The CDR3 DNA sequence: TGTGCCTGGAGTCCATCGACAGGGCGCAATCAGCCCCAGCATTTT. Its protein product is CAWSPSTGRNQPQHF. The chain is built from TRBV30 and TRBJ1-5; 7 bases agree with TRBD1. Germline CDR1 GTSNPN, CDR2 SVGIG (reference sequence). The CDR3 covers 15 residues. Germline trimming cut 2 bases from V and 2 bases from J; bases unmatched to any gene: 6.

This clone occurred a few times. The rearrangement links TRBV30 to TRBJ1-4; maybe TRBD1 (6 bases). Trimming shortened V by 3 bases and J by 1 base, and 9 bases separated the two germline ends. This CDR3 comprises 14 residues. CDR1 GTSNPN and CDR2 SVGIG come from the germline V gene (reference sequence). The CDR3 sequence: CAWRAQGTNEKLFF. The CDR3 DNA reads TGTGCCTGGAGAGCACAGGGAACTAATGAAAAACTGTTTTTT.

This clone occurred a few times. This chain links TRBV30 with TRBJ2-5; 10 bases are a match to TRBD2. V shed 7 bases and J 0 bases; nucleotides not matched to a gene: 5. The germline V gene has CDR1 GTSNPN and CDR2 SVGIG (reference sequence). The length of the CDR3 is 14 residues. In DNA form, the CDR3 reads TGTGCCTCAACTAGCGGGACGTACCAAGAGACCCAGTACTTC. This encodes CASTSGTYQETQYF. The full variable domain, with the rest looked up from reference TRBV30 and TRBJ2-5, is SQTIHQWPATLVQPVGSPLSLECTVEGTSNPNLYWYRQAAGRGLQLLFYSVGIGQISSEVPQNLSASRPQDRQFILSSKKLLLSDSGFYLCASTSGTYQETQYFGPGTRLLVL.

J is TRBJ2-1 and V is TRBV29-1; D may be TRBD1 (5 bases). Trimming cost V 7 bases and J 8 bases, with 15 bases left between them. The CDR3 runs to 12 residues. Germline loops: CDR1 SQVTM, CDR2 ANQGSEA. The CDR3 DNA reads TGCAGCGCTGCTTGGGGCGAGGATGAGCAGTTCTTC. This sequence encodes CSAAWGEDEQFF.

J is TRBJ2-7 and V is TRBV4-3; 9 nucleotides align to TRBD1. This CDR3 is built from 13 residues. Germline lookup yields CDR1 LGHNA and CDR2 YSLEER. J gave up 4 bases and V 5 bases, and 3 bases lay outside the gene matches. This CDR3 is CASSGGTGYEQYF. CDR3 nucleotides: TGCGCCAGCAGCGGAGGGACAGGGTACGAGCAGTACTTC.

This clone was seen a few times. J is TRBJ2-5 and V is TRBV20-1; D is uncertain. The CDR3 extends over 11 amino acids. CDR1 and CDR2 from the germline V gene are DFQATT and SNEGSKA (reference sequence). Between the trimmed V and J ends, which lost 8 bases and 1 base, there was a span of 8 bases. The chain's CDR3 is CSRAFQETQYF. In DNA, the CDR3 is TGCAGTCGAGCCTTCCAAGAGACCCAGTACTTC.

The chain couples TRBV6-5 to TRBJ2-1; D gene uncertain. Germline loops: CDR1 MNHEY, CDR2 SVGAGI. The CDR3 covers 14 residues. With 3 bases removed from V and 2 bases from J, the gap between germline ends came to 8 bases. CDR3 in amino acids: CASSYNPAYNEQFF. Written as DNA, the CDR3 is TGTGCCAGCAGTTATAACCCCGCCTACAATGAGCAGTTCTTC.

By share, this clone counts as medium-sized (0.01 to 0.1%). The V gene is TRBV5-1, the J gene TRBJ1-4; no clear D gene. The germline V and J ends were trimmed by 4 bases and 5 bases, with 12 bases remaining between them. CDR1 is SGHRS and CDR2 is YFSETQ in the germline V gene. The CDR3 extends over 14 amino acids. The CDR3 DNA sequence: TGCGCCAGCAGCGCCTTTAGGCCCAATGAAAAACTGTTTTTT. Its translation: CASSAFRPNEKLFF.

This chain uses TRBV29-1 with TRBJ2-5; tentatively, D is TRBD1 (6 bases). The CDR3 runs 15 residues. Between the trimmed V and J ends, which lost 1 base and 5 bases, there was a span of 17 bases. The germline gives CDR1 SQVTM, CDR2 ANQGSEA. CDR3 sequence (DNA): TGCAGCGTTGAAGGGACACAGGGTCGTAGGGAGACCCAGTACTTC. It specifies CSVEGTQGRRETQYF.

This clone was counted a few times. CDR3 amino acids: CASSESSGAKQPQHF. The DNA for the CDR3 is TGTGCCAGCAGTGAATCGTCGGGGGCGAAACAGCCCCAGCATTTT. The gene calls are TRBV2 and TRBJ1-5; tentatively, D is TRBD1 (6 bases). The V gene lost 2 bases and the J gene lost 7 bases, with 15 bases spanning the gap. The CDR3 covers 15 residues. The germline V gene has CDR1 SNHLY and CDR2 FYNNEI.

CDR3 DNA: TGTGCCTGGAGTGTTAGGAGCTCCTATAATTCACCCCTCCACTTT. Its protein product is CAWSVRSSYNSPLHF. This chain joins TRBV30 and TRBJ1-6; D gene uncertain. Germline V CDR1 and CDR2: GTSNPN, SVGIG (reference sequence). The CDR3 covers 15 residues. V was cut by 0 bases and J by 0 bases, with 6 bases left in between.

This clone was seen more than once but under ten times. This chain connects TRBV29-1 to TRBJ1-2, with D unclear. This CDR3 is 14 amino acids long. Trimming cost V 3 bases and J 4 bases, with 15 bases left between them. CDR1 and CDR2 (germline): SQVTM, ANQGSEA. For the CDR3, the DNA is TGCAGCGTTGACCGGGGTTTGGGAACCTATGGCTACACCTTC. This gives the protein CSVDRGLGTYGYTF.

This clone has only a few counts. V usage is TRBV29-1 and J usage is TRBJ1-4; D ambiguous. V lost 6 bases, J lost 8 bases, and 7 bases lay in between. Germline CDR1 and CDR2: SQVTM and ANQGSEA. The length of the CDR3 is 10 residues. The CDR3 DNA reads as TGCAGCGTGGGTAGAGAAAAACTGTTTTTT. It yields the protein CSVGREKLFF.

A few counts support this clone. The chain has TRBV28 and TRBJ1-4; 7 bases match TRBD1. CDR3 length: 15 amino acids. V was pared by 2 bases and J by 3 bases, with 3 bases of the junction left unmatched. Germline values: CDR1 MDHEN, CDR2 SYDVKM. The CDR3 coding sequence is TGTGCCAGCAGTTTAGCGGGGACAGCTAATGAAAAACTGTTTTTT. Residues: CASSLAGTANEKLFF.

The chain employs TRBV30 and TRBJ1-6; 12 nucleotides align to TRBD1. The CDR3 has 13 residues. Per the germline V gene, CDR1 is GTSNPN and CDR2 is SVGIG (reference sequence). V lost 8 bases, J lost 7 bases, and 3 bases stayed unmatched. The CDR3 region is CAGDRGLNSPLHF. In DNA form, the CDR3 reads TGTGCCGGGGACAGGGGGCTGAATTCACCCCTCCACTTT.

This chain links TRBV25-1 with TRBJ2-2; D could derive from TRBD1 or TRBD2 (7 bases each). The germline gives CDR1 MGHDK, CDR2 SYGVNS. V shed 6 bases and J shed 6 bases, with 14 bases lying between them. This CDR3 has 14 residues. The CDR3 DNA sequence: TGTGCCAGCAGGGGAGGGGGCCTCCCCGGGGAGCTGTTTTTT. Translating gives CASRGGGLPGELFF.

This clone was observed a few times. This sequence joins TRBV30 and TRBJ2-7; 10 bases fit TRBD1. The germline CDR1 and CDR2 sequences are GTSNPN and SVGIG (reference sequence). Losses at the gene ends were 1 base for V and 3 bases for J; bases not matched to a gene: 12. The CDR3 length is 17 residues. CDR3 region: CAWSGTAVGTGVYEQYF. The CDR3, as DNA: TGTGCCTGGAGTGGAACAGCGGTCGGGACAGGGGTCTACGAGCAGTACTTC.

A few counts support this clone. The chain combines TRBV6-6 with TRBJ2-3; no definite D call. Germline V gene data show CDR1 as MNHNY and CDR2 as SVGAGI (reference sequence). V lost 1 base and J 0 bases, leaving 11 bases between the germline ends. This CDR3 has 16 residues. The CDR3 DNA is TGTGCCAGCAGTTACTGGCCAGACTCTAGCACAGATACGCAGTATTTT. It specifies CASSYWPDSSTDTQYF.

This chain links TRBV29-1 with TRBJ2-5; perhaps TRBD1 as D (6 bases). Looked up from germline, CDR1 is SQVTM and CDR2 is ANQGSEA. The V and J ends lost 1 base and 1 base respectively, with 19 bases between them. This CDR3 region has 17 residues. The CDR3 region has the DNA TGCAGCGTTGAAGCTCAAGGCGGTGGGGGCAGCCAAGAGACCCAGTACTTC. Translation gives CSVEAQGGGGSQETQYF.

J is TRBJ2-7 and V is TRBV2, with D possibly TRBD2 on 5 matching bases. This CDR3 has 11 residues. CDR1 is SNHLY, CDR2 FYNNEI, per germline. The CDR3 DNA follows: TGTTCAGAGGGTGACTCCTACGAGCAGTACTTC. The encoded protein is CSEGDSYEQYF.

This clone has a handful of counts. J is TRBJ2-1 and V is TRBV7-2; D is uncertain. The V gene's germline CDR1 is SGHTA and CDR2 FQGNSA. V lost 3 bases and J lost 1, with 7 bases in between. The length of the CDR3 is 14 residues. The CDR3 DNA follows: TGTGCCAGCAGCTTGGGCGGATCCTACAATGAGCAGTTCTTC. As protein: CASSLGGSYNEQFF.

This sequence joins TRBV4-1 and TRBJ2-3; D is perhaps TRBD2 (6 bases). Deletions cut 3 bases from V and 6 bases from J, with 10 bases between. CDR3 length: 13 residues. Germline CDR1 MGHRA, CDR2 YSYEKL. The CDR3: CASSHPSVDTQYF. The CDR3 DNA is TGCGCCAGCAGCCACCCTAGCGTGGATACGCAGTATTTT.